Listed here is a single T cell receptor beta chain. The antigen remains unidentified. V was shortened by 4 bases and J by 5 bases, with 21 bases between the two germline ends. CDR3 size: 16 residues. CDR1 and CDR2 (germline): SQVTM, ANQGSEA. The sample belongs to a study of CD8+ T cells in alopecia areata. Whole-study findings and limits: Higher clonality than in normal scalp was seen in lesional scalp, especially alopecia totalis/universalis. Besides other cells, scalp samples also yield sequences of resident alphabeta T cells from normal skin.

RNA extraction was followed by reverse transcription into cDNA, which acted as the sequencing template. The assay was immunoSEQ multiplex PCR, and TCRdb's table has in-frame clones only and misses some. The data hold over 120,000 clones, with around 50% observed a single time. The specimen comprised CD4+ T cells sorted from blood, sampled at week 0. The receptor's source is a human donor with alopecia areata. This rearrangement joins TRBV29-1 to TRBJ2-1; maybe TRBD1 (6 bases). CDR3: CSVAFGGAARDNEQFF. CDR3 nucleotides: TGCAGCGTTGCGTTTGGGGGCGCCGCCCGGGACAATGAGCAGTTCTTC.